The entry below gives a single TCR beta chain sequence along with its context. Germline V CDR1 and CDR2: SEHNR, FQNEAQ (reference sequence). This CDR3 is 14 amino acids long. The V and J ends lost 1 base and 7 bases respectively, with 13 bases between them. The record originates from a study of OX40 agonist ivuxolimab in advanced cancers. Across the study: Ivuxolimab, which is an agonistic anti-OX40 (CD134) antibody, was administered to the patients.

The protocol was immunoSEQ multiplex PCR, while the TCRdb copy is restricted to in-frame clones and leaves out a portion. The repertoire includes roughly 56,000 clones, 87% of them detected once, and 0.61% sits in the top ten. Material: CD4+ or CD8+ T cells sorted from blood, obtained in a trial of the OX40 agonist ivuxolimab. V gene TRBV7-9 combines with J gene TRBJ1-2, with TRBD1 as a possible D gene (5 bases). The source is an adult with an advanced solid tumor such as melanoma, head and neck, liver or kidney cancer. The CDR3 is CASSLVGVFGGYTF. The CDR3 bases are TGTGCCAGCAGCTTAGTGGGGGTTTTCGGTGGCTACACCTTC.